The next 26 T cell receptor beta chains were all read from a single sample in a study of blood T cell dynamics during melanoma immunotherapy. The repertoire was sequenced with immunoSEQ multiplex PCR; TCRdb's copy has only in-frame clones and lacks some. The data show some 13,000 clones, about 86% seen once. The time point was: pre-treatment baseline. Sequenced here: blood, sampled from a patient treated with checkpoint blockade. The receptors stem from a human donor with melanoma.

The genes are TRBV7-9 and TRBJ2-5, with a possible D match to TRBD1 (6 bases). The CDR3 loop spans 14 amino acids. V was cut by 0 bases and J by 5 bases, with 10 bases left in between. Germline CDR1 is SEHNR and CDR2 is FQNEAQ (reference sequence). CDR3 protein: CASSLAGAVETQYF. The CDR3 DNA follows: TGTGCCAGCAGCTTAGCGGGGGCCGTCGAGACCCAGTACTTC. Drawing the rest from reference TRBV7-9 and TRBJ2-5, the complete variable domain is DTGVSQNPRHKITKRGQNVTFRCDPISEHNRLYWYRQTLGQGPEFLTYFQNEAQLEKSRLLSDRFSAERPKGSFSTLEIQRTEQGDSAMYLCASSLAGAVETQYFGPGTRLLVL.

The chain carries TRBV28 and TRBJ1-5; D might be TRBD1 (6 bases). The germline V and J ends were trimmed by 1 base and 6 bases, with 10 bases remaining between them. The CDR3 contains 14 residues. Germline V gene lookup returns CDR1 MDHEN and CDR2 SYDVKM. The CDR3 reads CASSLSRGSQPQHF. CDR3 nucleotides: TGTGCCAGCAGTTTATCCAGGGGTAGTCAGCCCCAGCATTTT.

The chain joins TRBV14 to TRBJ2-5, with 7 bases identical to TRBD2. From germline, CDR1 is SGHDN and CDR2 FVKESK. The CDR3 spans 14 residues. V shed 4 bases and J 7 bases; nucleotides not matched to a gene: 9. The CDR3 reads CASSPTSSGPTQYF. The DNA of the CDR3 is TGTGCCAGCAGCCCGACTAGCTCGGGCCCGACCCAGTACTTC.

The rearrangement joins TRBV5-1 to TRBJ2-1; D might be TRBD2 (6 bases). In germline, CDR1 is SGHRS, CDR2 YFSETQ. The CDR3 loop spans 15 amino acids. Between the trimmed V and J ends, which lost 0 bases and 8 bases, there was a span of 15 bases. The CDR3 is CASSLERAWGDEQFF. Here the CDR3 DNA reads TGCGCCAGCAGCTTGGAGCGGGCCTGGGGGGATGAGCAGTTCTTC.

The gene calls are TRBV7-2 and TRBJ1-1; D gene uncertain. Germline assignment: CDR1 SGHTA and CDR2 FQGNSA. The V and J ends lost 5 bases and 10 bases respectively, with 17 bases between them. The CDR3 extends over 13 amino acids. In DNA, the CDR3 is TGTGCCAGCAGCCCCTGGACTTCTAGGTCAGCTTTCTTT. This translates into CASSPWTSRSAFF.

The V and J genes are TRBV7-2 and TRBJ2-7, with TRBD2 matching over 10 bases. Germline V lookup: CDR1 SGHTA, CDR2 FQGNSA. The CDR3 loop spans 15 amino acids. The trim removed 0 bases at V and 3 bases at J, leaving 2 bases unmatched. CDR3 protein: CASSLAGTSVYEQYF. CDR3 DNA: TGTGCCAGCAGCTTAGCCGGGACTAGCGTCTACGAGCAGTACTTC.

The chain couples TRBV7-9 to TRBJ1-1; perhaps TRBD1 as D (6 bases). In germline, CDR1 is SEHNR, CDR2 FQNEAQ (reference sequence). The CDR3 loop spans 15 amino acids. V lost 1 base and J lost 4, with 13 bases in between. The CDR3 reads CASSLGTGPPTEAFF. DNA for the CDR3: TGTGCCAGCAGCTTAGGAACAGGGCCCCCCACTGAAGCTTTCTTT.

This clone was counted a single time. The J gene is TRBJ1-6, the V gene TRBV6-5; D is ambiguous. Looked up from germline, CDR1 is MNHEY and CDR2 is SVGAGI. The CDR3 is 16 residues long. The V end was cut by 2 bases, the J end by 3 bases, with 11 bases between. As DNA, the CDR3 is TGTGCCAGCAGTTACCGCCAGCGACGCTATAATTCACCCCTCCACTTT. As protein: CASSYRQRRYNSPLHF.

The V call is TRBV15, the J call TRBJ1-5; D may be TRBD1 (5 bases). Germline V CDR1 and CDR2: LNHNV, YYDKDF (reference sequence). CDR3 length: 14 residues. Trimming cost V 5 bases and J 3 bases, with 11 bases left between them. The CDR3, as DNA: TGTGCCACCAGCGGGACGGTACTCAATCAGCCCCAGCATTTT. It yields the protein CATSGTVLNQPQHF.

This sequence joins TRBV9 and TRBJ1-6; D gene unclear. Germline V CDR1 and CDR2: SGDLS, YYNGEE. With 3 bases removed from V and 4 bases from J, the gap between germline ends came to 11 bases. This CDR3 is built from 15 residues. The chain's CDR3 is CASSGETLYNSPLHF. CDR3 coding DNA: TGTGCCAGCAGCGGAGAGACATTGTATAATTCACCCCTCCACTTT.

V gene TRBV29-1 combines with J gene TRBJ1-3, with a possible D match to TRBD1 (6 bases). This CDR3 is 13 amino acids long. From germline, CDR1 is SQVTM and CDR2 ANQGSEA. V was clipped by 3 bases and J by 2 bases, with 8 bases between them. The chain's CDR3 is CSVERTAGNTIYF. Written as DNA, the CDR3 is TGCAGCGTTGAGAGGACAGCTGGAAACACCATATATTTT.

The chain employs TRBV7-9 and TRBJ2-4; 9 nucleotides line up with TRBD1. The length of the CDR3 is 15 residues. The trim removed 5 bases at V and 6 bases at J, leaving 8 bases unmatched. CDR1 is SEHNR, CDR2 FQNEAQ, per germline (reference sequence). DNA of the CDR3: TGTGCCAGCAGCATCCAGACAGGGGGGCCAAACATTCAGTACTTC. It encodes CASSIQTGGPNIQYF.

This clone was seen once. V usage is TRBV5-4 and J usage is TRBJ2-1; tentative D call: TRBD2 (6 bases). The germline V gene has CDR1 SGHNT and CDR2 YYREEE (reference sequence). V was clipped by 2 bases and J by 4 bases, with 16 bases between them. The CDR3 covers 16 residues. Written as DNA, the CDR3 is TGTGCCAGCAGCTTTGAGAGCCTAGCGAGGTACAATGAGCAGTTCTTC. It specifies CASSFESLARYNEQFF. Full variable domain (outside the CDR3, taken from reference TRBV5-4 and TRBJ2-1): ETGVTQSPTHLIKTRGQQVTLRCSSQSGHNTVSWYQQALGQGPQFIFQYYREEENGRGNFPPRFSGLQFPNYSSELNVNALELDDSALYLCASSFESLARYNEQFFGPGTRLTVL.

The chain joins TRBV27 to TRBJ2-2; a weak D match, TRBD2 (6 bases). Germline V CDR1 and CDR2: MNHEY, SMNVEV (reference sequence). The CDR3 totals 13 residues. V was cut by 2 bases and J by 5 bases, with 6 bases left in between. CDR3 sequence: CASSLGGTGELFF. Written as DNA, the CDR3 is TGTGCCAGCAGTTTAGGAGGGACCGGGGAGCTGTTTTTT.

CDR3 in amino acids: CASSSGQGAGQPQHF. CDR3 bases: TGTGCCAGCAGCTCGGGACAGGGGGCTGGGCAGCCCCAGCATTTT. This chain links TRBV11-1 with TRBJ1-5; 12 bases are shared with TRBD1. CDR3 length: 15 amino acids. With V trimmed by 4 bases and J by 7 bases, 5 bases remained unmatched. The germline gives CDR1 SGHAT, CDR2 FQDESV (reference sequence). The full variable domain, in which reference TRBV11-1 and TRBJ1-5 provide the parts outside the CDR3, is EAEVAQSPRYKITEKSQAVAFWCDPISGHATLYWYRQILGQGPELLVQFQDESVVDDSQLPKDRFSAERLKGVDSTLKIQPAELGDSAMYLCASSSGQGAGQPQHFGDGTRLSIL.

The rearrangement joins TRBV9 to TRBJ1-2, with D uncertain. V was clipped by 0 bases and J by 1 base, with 4 bases between them. In germline, CDR1 is SGDLS, CDR2 YYNGEE. This CDR3 has 13 amino acids. The CDR3 DNA is TGTGCCAGCAGCGTAGTCGATAACTATGGCTACACCTTC. Its protein is CASSVVDNYGYTF.

V is TRBV4-2 and J is TRBJ2-1; 10 bases match TRBD2. This CDR3 is 16 amino acids long. Germline V gene sequence: CDR1 LGHNA, CDR2 YNFKEQ. The ends lost 0 bases at V and 9 bases at J; junction bases unmatched: 8. The CDR3 is CASSQDLAGEEGEQFF. The CDR3 nucleotides are TGTGCCAGCAGCCAAGATCTAGCGGGAGAGGAGGGTGAGCAGTTCTTC.

V and J are TRBV23-1 and TRBJ2-5; D ambiguous. The DNA matches TRBJ2-7 better at its end, which makes the J call doubtful. TRBV23-1 is placed among ORFs of uncertain function. This CDR3 spans 13 amino acids. The DNA for the CDR3 is TGCGCCAGCAGTCCGGACCCACCCTACGAGCAGTACTTC. Encoded protein: CASSPDPPYEQYF.

The chain combines TRBV25-1 with TRBJ2-5, with a tentative D call TRBD2 (6 bases). Between the trimmed V and J ends, which lost 1 base and 5 bases, there was a span of 14 bases. The CDR3 is made up of 15 amino acids. Germline lookup yields CDR1 MGHDK and CDR2 SYGVNS. CDR3: CASSEWRGREETQYF. The CDR3 DNA is TGTGCCAGCAGTGAATGGCGGGGCAGGGAGGAGACCCAGTACTTC.

This chain links TRBV5-4 with TRBJ2-7; the D gene is possibly TRBD2 (7 bases). The ends were cut back, 6 bases at V and 5 bases at J, with 18 bases in the middle. The V gene's germline CDR1 is SGHNT and CDR2 YYREEE (reference sequence). The CDR3 totals 14 residues. The CDR3 sequence: CASKQGGALHEQYF. The CDR3 nucleotides are TGTGCCAGCAAGCAAGGGGGGGCCTTACACGAGCAGTACTTC.

The V call is TRBV6-5, the J call TRBJ1-1; 9 bases fit TRBD1. The CDR3 sequence is 14 residues long. Germline values: CDR1 MNHEY, CDR2 SVGAGI. V shed 5 bases, J shed 4 bases, and the junction held 5 bases outside the gene matches. CDR3 coding DNA: TGTGCCAGCAGTCAAACAGGGGGCGGCACTGAAGCTTTCTTT. The encoded protein is CASSQTGGGTEAFF.

Here the CDR3 reads CASSRGNYGYTF. The CDR3 region has the DNA TGTGCCAGCAGCCGAGGGAACTATGGCTACACCTTC. The chain links TRBV27 to TRBJ1-2; D not certain. The V end was cut by 6 bases, the J end by 2 bases, with 7 bases between. The length of the CDR3 is 12 residues. The germline V gene has CDR1 MNHEY and CDR2 SMNVEV (reference sequence).

The rearrangement uses TRBV7-2 and TRBJ1-1, with D possibly matching TRBD1 (5 bases). This CDR3 is built from 13 residues. V was clipped by 4 bases and J by 7 bases, with 13 bases between them. Per the germline V gene, CDR1 is SGHTA and CDR2 is FQGNSA. CDR3 residues: CASSSQTGLEAFF. The CDR3 nucleotides are TGTGCCAGCAGCTCACAAACAGGCCTTGAAGCTTTCTTT.

This rearrangement joins TRBV18 to TRBJ2-1; D is undetermined. The CDR3 has 17 amino acids. The V end lost 3 bases, the J end lost 0 bases, and 15 bases lay between the germline ends. Germline CDR1 is KGHSH and CDR2 is LQKENI. The CDR3 region has the DNA TGTGCCAGCTCACCCTCCTGGAGCAGGTACTCCTACAATGAGCAGTTCTTC. It specifies CASSPSWSRYSYNEQFF.

J is TRBJ2-3 and V is TRBV30; 9 nucleotides agree with TRBD1. CDR1 is GTSNPN and CDR2 is SVGIG in the germline V gene (reference sequence). Losses at the gene ends were 1 base for V and 2 bases for J; bases not matched to a gene: 4. This CDR3 is built from 15 residues. The CDR3: CAWSAGTGNTDTQYF. The CDR3 coding sequence is TGTGCCTGGAGTGCCGGGACAGGGAACACAGATACGCAGTATTTT. The entire variable domain, with the rest obtained from reference TRBV30 and TRBJ2-3, is as follows: SQTIHQWPATLVQPVGSPLSLECTVEGTSNPNLYWYRQAAGRGLQLLFYSVGIGQISSEVPQNLSASRPQDRQFILSSKKLLLSDSGFYLCAWSAGTGNTDTQYFGPGTRLTVL.

The chain carries TRBV7-9 and TRBJ2-1, with 9 bases matching TRBD1. The CDR3 runs 13 residues. Germline CDR1 reads SEHNR; CDR2 reads FQNEAQ (reference sequence). Germline trimming cut 2 bases from V and 12 bases from J; bases unmatched to any gene: 5. CDR3 loop: CASSLSGQGLQFF. The CDR3 DNA is TGTGCCAGCAGCTTATCGGGACAGGGTTTGCAGTTCTTC.